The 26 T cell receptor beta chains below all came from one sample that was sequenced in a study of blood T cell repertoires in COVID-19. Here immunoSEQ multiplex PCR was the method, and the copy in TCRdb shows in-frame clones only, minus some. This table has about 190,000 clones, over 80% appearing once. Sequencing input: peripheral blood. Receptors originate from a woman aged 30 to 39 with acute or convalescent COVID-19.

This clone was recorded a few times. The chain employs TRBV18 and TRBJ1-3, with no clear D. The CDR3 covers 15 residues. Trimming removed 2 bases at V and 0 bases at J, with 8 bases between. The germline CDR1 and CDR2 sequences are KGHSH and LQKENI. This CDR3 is CASSPASHSGNTIYF. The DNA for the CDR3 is TGTGCCAGCTCACCAGCCTCACACTCTGGAAACACCATATATTTT.

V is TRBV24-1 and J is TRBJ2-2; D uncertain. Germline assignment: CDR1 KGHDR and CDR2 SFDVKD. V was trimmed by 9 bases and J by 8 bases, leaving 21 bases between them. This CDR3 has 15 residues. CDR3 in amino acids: CATWRDHPATGELFF. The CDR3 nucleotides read TGTGCCACCTGGAGAGACCACCCGGCCACTGGGGAGCTGTTTTTT.

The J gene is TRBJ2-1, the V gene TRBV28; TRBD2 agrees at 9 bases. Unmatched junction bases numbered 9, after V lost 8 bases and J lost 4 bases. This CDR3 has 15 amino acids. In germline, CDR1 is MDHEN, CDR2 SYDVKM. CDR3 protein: CASALGSGRYNEQFF. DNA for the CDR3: TGTGCCAGCGCTCTAGGTAGCGGGAGATACAATGAGCAGTTCTTC. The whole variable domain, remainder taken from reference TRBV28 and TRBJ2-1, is DVKVTQSSRYLVKRTGEKVFLECVQDMDHENMFWYRQDPGLGLRLIYFSYDVKMKEKGDIPEGYSVSREKKERFSLILESASTNQTSMYLCASALGSGRYNEQFFGPGTRLTVL.

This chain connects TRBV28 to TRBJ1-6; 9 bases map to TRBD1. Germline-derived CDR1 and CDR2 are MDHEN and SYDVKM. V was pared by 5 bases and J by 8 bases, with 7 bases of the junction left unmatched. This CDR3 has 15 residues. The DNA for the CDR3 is TGTGCCAGCAGTCCTGGGACAGGGTCGTATTCACCCCTCCACTTT. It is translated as CASSPGTGSYSPLHF.

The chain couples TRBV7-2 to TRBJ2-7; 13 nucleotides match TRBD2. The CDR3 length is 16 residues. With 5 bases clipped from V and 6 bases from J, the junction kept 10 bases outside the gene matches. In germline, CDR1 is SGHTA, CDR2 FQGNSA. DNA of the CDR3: TGTGCCAGCAGCCAAACAGGGACTAGCGGGGTGGGCGAGCAGTACTTC. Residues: CASSQTGTSGVGEQYF.

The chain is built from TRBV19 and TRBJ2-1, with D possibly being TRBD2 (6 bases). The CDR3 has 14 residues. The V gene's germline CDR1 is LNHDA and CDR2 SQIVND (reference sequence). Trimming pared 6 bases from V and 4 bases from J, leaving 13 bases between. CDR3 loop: CASSRSGLYNEQFF. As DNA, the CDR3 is TGTGCCAGTAGCCGGAGCGGGCTTTACAATGAGCAGTTCTTC.

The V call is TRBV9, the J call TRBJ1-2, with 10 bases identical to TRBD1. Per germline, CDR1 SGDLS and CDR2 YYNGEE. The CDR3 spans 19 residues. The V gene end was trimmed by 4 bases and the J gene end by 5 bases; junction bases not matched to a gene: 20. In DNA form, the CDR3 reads TGTGCCAGCAGCCCTCAGGCGGGGACAGGGGCAACGATAAGGTATGGCTACACCTTC. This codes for CASSPQAGTGATIRYGYTF.

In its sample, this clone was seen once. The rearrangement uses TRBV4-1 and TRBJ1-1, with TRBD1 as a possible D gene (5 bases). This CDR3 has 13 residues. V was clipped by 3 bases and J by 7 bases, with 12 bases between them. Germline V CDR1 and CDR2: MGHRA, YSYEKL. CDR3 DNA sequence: TGCGCCAGCAGCCATCCTGACAGAGATGAAGCTTTCTTT. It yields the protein CASSHPDRDEAFF.

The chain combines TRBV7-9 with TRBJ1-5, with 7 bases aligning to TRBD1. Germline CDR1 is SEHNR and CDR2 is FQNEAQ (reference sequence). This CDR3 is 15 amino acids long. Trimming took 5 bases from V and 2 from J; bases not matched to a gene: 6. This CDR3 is CASSTDREGNQPQHF. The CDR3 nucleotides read TGTGCCAGCAGCACCGACAGGGAAGGCAATCAGCCCCAGCATTTT. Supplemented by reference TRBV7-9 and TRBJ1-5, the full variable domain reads DTGVSQNPRHKITKRGQNVTFRCDPISEHNRLYWYRQTLGQGPEFLTYFQNEAQLEKSRLLSDRFSAERPKGSFSTLEIQRTEQGDSAMYLCASSTDREGNQPQHFGDGTRLSIL.

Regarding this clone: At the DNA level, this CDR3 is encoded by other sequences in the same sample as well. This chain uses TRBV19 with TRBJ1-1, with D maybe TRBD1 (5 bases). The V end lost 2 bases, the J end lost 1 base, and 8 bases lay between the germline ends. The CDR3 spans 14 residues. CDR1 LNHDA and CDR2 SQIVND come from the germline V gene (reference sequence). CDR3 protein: CASSIQGPNTEAFF. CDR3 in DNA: TGTGCCAGTAGTATACAGGGCCCGAACACTGAAGCTTTCTTT.

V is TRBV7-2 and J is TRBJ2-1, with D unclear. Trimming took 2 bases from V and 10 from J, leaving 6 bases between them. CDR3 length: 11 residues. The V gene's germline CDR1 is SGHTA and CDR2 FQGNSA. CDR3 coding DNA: TGTGCCAGCAGCTTAAGCCCGGAGCAGTTCTTC. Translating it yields CASSLSPEQFF.

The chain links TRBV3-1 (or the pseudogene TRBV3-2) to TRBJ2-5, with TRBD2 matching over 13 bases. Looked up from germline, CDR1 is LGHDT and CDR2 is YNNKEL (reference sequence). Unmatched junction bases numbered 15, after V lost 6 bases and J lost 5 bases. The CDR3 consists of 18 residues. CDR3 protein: CASSLFKGLAGLSETQYF. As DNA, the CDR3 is TGTGCCAGCAGTTTGTTTAAGGGACTAGCGGGGCTCAGTGAGACCCAGTACTTC.

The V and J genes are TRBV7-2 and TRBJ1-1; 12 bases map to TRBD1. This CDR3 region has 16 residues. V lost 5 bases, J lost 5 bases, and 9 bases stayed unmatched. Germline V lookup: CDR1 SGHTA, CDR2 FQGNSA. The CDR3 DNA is TGTGCCAGCAGCCTAACCGGGACAGGGGGCAGGACTGAAGCTTTCTTT. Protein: CASSLTGTGGRTEAFF.

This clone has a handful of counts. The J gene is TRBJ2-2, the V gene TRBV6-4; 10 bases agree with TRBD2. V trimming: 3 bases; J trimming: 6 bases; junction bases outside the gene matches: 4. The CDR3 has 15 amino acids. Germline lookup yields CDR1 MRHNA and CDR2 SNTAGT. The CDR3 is CASSESSGSAGELFF. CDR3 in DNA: TGTGCCAGCAGTGAGTCTAGCGGGAGCGCCGGGGAGCTGTTTTTT.

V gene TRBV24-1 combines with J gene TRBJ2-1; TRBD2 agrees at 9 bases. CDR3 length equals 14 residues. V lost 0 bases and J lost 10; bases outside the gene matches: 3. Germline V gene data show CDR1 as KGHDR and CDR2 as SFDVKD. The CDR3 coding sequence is TGTGCCACCAGTGATTTGCTAGCGGGAAGAGAGCAGTTCTTC. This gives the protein CATSDLLAGREQFF.

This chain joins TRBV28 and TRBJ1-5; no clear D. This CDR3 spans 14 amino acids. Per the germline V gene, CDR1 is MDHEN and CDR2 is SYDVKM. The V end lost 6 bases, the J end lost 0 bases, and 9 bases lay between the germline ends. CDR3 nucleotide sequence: TGTGCCAGCAGCCCCCGGAGTAGCAATCAGCCCCAGCATTTT. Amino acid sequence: CASSPRSSNQPQHF.

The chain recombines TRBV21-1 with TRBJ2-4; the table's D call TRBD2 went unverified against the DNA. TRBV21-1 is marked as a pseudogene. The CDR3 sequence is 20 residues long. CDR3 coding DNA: TGTGCCAGCAGCAAAGAAACTACTACCGATATGAAAATAGCCAAAAACATTCAGTACTTC. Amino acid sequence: CASSKETTTDMKIAKNIQYF.

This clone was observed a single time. For the CDR3, the DNA is TGTGCCAGCTCGCCTTACAGGGCTGAGACCCAGTACTTC. This translates into CASSPYRAETQYF. The genes are TRBV18 and TRBJ2-5, with D perhaps TRBD1 (6 bases). V gave up 6 bases and J gave up 5 bases, with 13 bases separating them. Looked up from germline, CDR1 is KGHSH and CDR2 is LQKENI. The CDR3 is 13 amino acids.

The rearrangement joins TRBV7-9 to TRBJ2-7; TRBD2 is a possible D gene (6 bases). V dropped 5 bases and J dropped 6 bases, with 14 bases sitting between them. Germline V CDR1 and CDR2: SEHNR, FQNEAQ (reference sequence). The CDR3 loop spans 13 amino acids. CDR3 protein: CASSLWDSAEQYF. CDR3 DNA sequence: TGTGCCAGCAGCCTATGGGACTCTGCCGAGCAGTACTTC.

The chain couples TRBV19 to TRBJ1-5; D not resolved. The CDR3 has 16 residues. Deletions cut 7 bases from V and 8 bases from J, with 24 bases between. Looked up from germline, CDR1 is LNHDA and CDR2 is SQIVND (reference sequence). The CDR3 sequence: CASNSVRQLRGEPQHF. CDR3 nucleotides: TGTGCCAGTAATTCGGTGAGGCAGCTCCGCGGGGAGCCCCAGCATTTT.

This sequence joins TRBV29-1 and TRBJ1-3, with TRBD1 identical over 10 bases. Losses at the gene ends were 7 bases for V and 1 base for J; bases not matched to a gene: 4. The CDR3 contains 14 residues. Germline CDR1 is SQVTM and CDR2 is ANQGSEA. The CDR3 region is CSAGTGVSGNTIYF. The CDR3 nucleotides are TGCAGCGCAGGGACAGGGGTATCTGGAAACACCATATATTTT.

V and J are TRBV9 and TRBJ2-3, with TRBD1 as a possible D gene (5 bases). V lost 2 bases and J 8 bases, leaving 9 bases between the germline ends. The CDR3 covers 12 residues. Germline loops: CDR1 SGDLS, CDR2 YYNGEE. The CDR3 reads CASSVQGVTQYF. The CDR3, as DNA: TGTGCCAGCAGCGTTCAAGGGGTTACGCAGTATTTT.

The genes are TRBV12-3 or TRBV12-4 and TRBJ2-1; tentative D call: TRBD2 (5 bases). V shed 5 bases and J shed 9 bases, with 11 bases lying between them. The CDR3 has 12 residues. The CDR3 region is CASSPRTVEQFF. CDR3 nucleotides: TGTGCCAGCAGTCCCAGGACTGTTGAGCAGTTCTTC.

For the CDR3, the DNA is TGTGCCAGCAGCTCTTCGGGGAGCGGGGGGGCGCCCGGGGAGCTGTTTTTT. This encodes CASSSSGSGGAPGELFF. The chain employs TRBV7-6 and TRBJ2-2, with TRBD2 matching 10 bases. After removal of 4 bases from V and 6 bases from J, the junction contained 11 bases not matched to a gene. CDR3 size: 17 residues. Germline-derived CDR1 and CDR2 are SGHVS and FNYEAQ.

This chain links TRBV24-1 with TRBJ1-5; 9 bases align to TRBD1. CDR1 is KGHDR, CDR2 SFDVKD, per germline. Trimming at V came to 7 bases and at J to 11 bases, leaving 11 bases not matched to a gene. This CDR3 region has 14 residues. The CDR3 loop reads CATRIRTGDLAQHF. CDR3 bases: TGTGCCACCAGGATCAGGACAGGGGACCTGGCCCAGCATTTT.

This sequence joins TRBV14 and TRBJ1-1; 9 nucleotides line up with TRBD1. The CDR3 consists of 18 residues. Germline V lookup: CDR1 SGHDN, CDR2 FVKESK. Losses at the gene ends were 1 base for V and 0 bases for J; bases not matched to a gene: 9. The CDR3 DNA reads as TGTGCCAGCAGCCAAGGAACTCTTACAGGGGGCTTGAACACTGAAGCTTTCTTT. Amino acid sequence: CASSQGTLTGGLNTEAFF.